This T cell receptor (beta chain) was sequenced for a study of OX40 agonist ivuxolimab in advanced cancers. Study context: With a range of about 23 to 90, age averaged about 59 years, and about 83% were male. Anti-PD-1, anti-PD-L1 or anti-CTLA-4 therapy given earlier was allowed, and roughly 38% had some. Study-level results: Relative to CD4+, CD8+ T cells held more expanded clones on average.

Regarding this clone: Its antigen remains unknown.

The method was immunoSEQ multiplex PCR; TCRdb's version includes in-frame clones alone and lacks a portion of them. Seen here are about 99,000 clones, 90% to 95% observed once, and the top ten hold 0.25% to 0.35%. Blood sampling took place at baseline, cycle 4 day 1, and cycle 7 day 1. This CDR3 has 15 amino acids. Germline V gene sequence: CDR1 SEHNR, CDR2 FQNEAQ (reference sequence). J lost 2 bases, V lost 5 bases, and 4 bases had no gene match. This sequence originates from an adult with an advanced solid tumor such as melanoma, head and neck, liver or kidney cancer. This specimen was CD4+ or CD8+ T cells sorted from blood, taken in a trial of the OX40 agonist ivuxolimab. This sequence joins TRBV7-9 and TRBJ2-7; 12 bases fit TRBD1. This CDR3 reads CASSKGQGAAYEQYF. Written as DNA, the CDR3 is TGTGCCAGCAGCAAGGGACAGGGGGCCGCCTACGAGCAGTACTTC.